The 26 T cell receptor beta chains given below trace back to one sample, sequenced in a study of PD-1 blockade in classical Hodgkin lymphoma. Assay used: immunoSEQ multiplex PCR; TCRdb lists only in-frame clones, some missing. The sample holds 110,000 or so clones, nearly 90% seen once. In every patient, relapse followed autologous stem cell transplantation, while exposure to brentuximab vedotin differed. The starting material was peripheral blood mononuclear cells (PBMCs), obtained before the second cycle of nivolumab. The receptor source for this set is a human donor with classical Hodgkin lymphoma.

The V gene is TRBV7-6, the J gene TRBJ1-2; 7 nucleotides match TRBD1. This CDR3 has 15 residues. Looked up from germline, CDR1 is SGHVS and CDR2 is FNYEAQ. V shed 0 bases, J shed 4 bases, and the junction held 5 bases outside the gene matches. The CDR3 DNA reads as TGTGCCAGCAGCTTAGCGAGGGGACAGTCCTATGGCTACACCTTC. Its protein is CASSLARGQSYGYTF.

J is TRBJ2-4 and V is TRBV6-1, with 8 nucleotides matching TRBD2. Trimming cost V 3 bases and J 12 bases; bases outside gene matches: 16. CDR1 is MNHNS, CDR2 SASEGT, per germline. CDR3 size: 16 residues. CDR3 DNA sequence: TGTGCCAGCAGTGACGGTCGGGCTAGCGGGCTCCGGCGTCAGTACTTC. Residues: CASSDGRASGLRRQYF.

The gene calls are TRBV11-2 and TRBJ2-7, with D maybe TRBD1 (6 bases). Trimming stripped 6 bases from V and 3 bases from J, with 15 bases between. Germline values: CDR1 SGHAT, CDR2 FQNNGV. The CDR3 is made up of 14 amino acids. DNA for the CDR3: TGTGCCAGCAGGCCAGAAAGGGACATCTACGAGCAGTACTTC. The encoded protein is CASRPERDIYEQYF.

The chain joins TRBV5-4 to TRBJ1-6; D gene unclear. The CDR3 has 13 amino acids. The V and J ends lost 4 bases and 7 bases respectively, with 9 bases between them. Looked up from germline, CDR1 is SGHNT and CDR2 is YYREEE (reference sequence). The DNA of the CDR3 is TGTGCCAGCAGCCAAATATCAAATTCACCCCTCCACTTT. It specifies CASSQISNSPLHF. Based on the CDR3 plus reference TRBV5-4 and TRBJ1-6, the full variable domain is ETGVTQSPTHLIKTRGQQVTLRCSSQSGHNTVSWYQQALGQGPQFIFQYYREEENGRGNFPPRFSGLQFPNYSSELNVNALELDDSALYLCASSQISNSPLHFGNGTRLTVT.

V gene TRBV7-9 combines with J gene TRBJ2-5; 11 bases are a match to TRBD1. The trim removed 4 bases at V and 5 bases at J, leaving 6 bases unmatched. This CDR3 has 15 residues. From germline, CDR1 is SEHNR and CDR2 FQNEAQ (reference sequence). CDR3 nucleotides: TGTGCCAGCAGCTCCGGGACAGGGGGAAGGGAGACCCAGTACTTC. Translation: CASSSGTGGRETQYF.

J is TRBJ2-5 and V is TRBV2; a possible D gene is TRBD1 (5 bases). The CDR3 contains 14 residues. Germline CDR1 is SNHLY and CDR2 is FYNNEI. V was cut by 6 bases and J by 5 bases, with 16 bases left in between. The CDR3 here is CASRADTVGETQYF. Here the CDR3 DNA reads TGTGCCAGCAGGGCGGACACCGTAGGGGAGACCCAGTACTTC.

This clone came up once. The CDR3 DNA sequence: TGTGCCAGCTCACCACCCCTGGCGGATAGAGCAGAGTACAATGAGCAGTTCTTC. Translating gives CASSPPLADRAEYNEQFF. The rearrangement links TRBV18 to TRBJ2-1; no clear D. CDR1 is KGHSH and CDR2 is LQKENI in the germline V gene. The CDR3 runs 18 residues. The V end was cut by 0 bases, the J end by 4 bases, with 19 bases between. The variable domain in full, with the rest retrieved from reference TRBV18 and TRBJ2-1, is NAGVMQNPRHLVRRRGQEARLRCSPMKGHSHVYWYRQLPEEGLKFMVYLQKENIIDESGMPKERFSAEFPKEGPSILRIQQVVRGDSAAYFCASSPPLADRAEYNEQFFGPGTRLTVL.

This chain joins TRBV11-1 and TRBJ2-7, with 9 bases aligning to TRBD1. V trimming: 6 bases; J trimming: 2 bases; junction bases outside the gene matches: 5. Germline lookup yields CDR1 SGHAT and CDR2 FQDESV (reference sequence). The CDR3 totals 14 residues. CDR3 in DNA: TGTGCCAGCAGTTCCGACAGGGGGGCCTACGAGCAGTACTTC. This codes for CASSSDRGAYEQYF. The variable domain in full, completed from reference TRBV11-1 and TRBJ2-7, reads EAEVAQSPRYKITEKSQAVAFWCDPISGHATLYWYRQILGQGPELLVQFQDESVVDDSQLPKDRFSAERLKGVDSTLKIQPAELGDSAMYLCASSSDRGAYEQYFGPGTRLTVT.

The rearrangement joins TRBV20-1 to TRBJ2-4, with D perhaps matching TRBD2 (5 bases). Germline assignment: CDR1 DFQATT and CDR2 SNEGSKA (reference sequence). V was pared by 3 bases and J by 10 bases, with 10 bases between. The CDR3 contains 11 residues. The CDR3 DNA reads TGCAGTGCTAGGGATAGGACTATTCAGTACTTC. It translates to CSARDRTIQYF.

This clone came up once. The CDR3 sequence: CATSRGRRADMNTEAFF. For the CDR3, the DNA is TGTGCCACCAGCAGAGGGAGGAGGGCCGACATGAACACTGAAGCTTTCTTT. The chain combines TRBV15 with TRBJ1-1; D is uncertain. Trimming stripped 1 base from V and 0 bases from J, with 15 bases between. This CDR3 is built from 17 residues. CDR1 and CDR2 (germline): LNHNV, YYDKDF (reference sequence).

The V and J genes are TRBV6-1 and TRBJ1-2; D unclear. CDR1 is MNHNS, CDR2 SASEGT, per germline. V shed 6 bases and J shed 6 bases, with 11 bases lying between them. The CDR3 is 12 amino acids. This CDR3 reads CASRRERDGYTF. CDR3 DNA sequence: TGTGCCAGCAGGAGGGAGAGGGATGGCTACACCTTC.

This chain connects TRBV6-5 to TRBJ1-1, with TRBD1 matching over 7 bases. The trim removed 0 bases at V and 1 base at J, leaving 2 bases unmatched. The CDR3 is made up of 15 amino acids. Germline V lookup: CDR1 MNHEY, CDR2 SVGAGI. In DNA, the CDR3 is TGTGCCAGCAGTTACTCTCGGGACAGGAACACTGAAGCTTTCTTT. Encoded protein: CASSYSRDRNTEAFF.

This sequence joins TRBV19 and TRBJ2-3; D not resolved. V was clipped by 4 bases and J by 0 bases, with 11 bases between them. CDR3 length: 15 residues. Looked up from germline, CDR1 is LNHDA and CDR2 is SQIVND (reference sequence). This CDR3 is CASSNRATSTDTQYF. CDR3 coding DNA: TGTGCCAGTAGTAATCGAGCAACTAGCACAGATACGCAGTATTTT.

The chain joins TRBV7-2 to TRBJ2-1; 8 bases map to TRBD2. Trimming removed 9 bases from V and 0 bases from J; junction bases left unmatched: 10. The germline V gene has CDR1 SGHTA and CDR2 FQGNSA. This CDR3 spans 16 amino acids. CDR3 sequence: CASVREGRGSYNEQFF. CDR3 bases: TGTGCCAGTGTACGGGAGGGCCGTGGCTCCTACAATGAGCAGTTCTTC. Looking up the rest from reference TRBV7-2 and TRBJ2-1 gives the full variable domain: GAGVSQSPSNKVTEKGKDVELRCDPISGHTALYWYRQSLGQGLEFLIYFQGNSAPDKSGLPSDRFSAERTGGSVSTLTIQRTQQEDSAVYLCASVREGRGSYNEQFFGPGTRLTVL.

The chain links TRBV27 to TRBJ1-4, with D unclear. Per germline, CDR1 MNHEY and CDR2 SMNVEV (reference sequence). This CDR3 comprises 16 residues. Between the trimmed V and J ends, which lost 2 bases and 7 bases, there was a span of 17 bases. The CDR3 loop is CASSLNQGRLIEKLFF. The CDR3 bases are TGTGCCAGCAGTTTAAATCAAGGACGCCTTATTGAAAAACTGTTTTTT.

The chain employs TRBV5-1 and TRBJ2-3; no clear D. Germline V CDR1 and CDR2: SGHRS, YFSETQ. Trimming shortened V by 1 base and J by 2 bases, and 14 bases separated the two germline ends. The CDR3 covers 16 residues. The CDR3: CASSLIQTDPTDTQYF. The CDR3 DNA reads as TGCGCCAGCAGCTTGATCCAAACGGACCCCACAGATACGCAGTATTTT.

The chain employs TRBV27 and TRBJ2-1; the match to TRBD2 covers 10 bases. The CDR3 is 20 amino acids. The junction had 17 bases not matched to a gene; V was cut back by 3 bases and J by 3 bases. Germline V CDR1 and CDR2: MNHEY, SMNVEV (reference sequence). The chain's CDR3 is CASSLIAGGQTNRYYNEQFF. In DNA, the CDR3 is TGTGCCAGCAGTTTGATAGCGGGAGGCCAAACCAATCGCTACTACAATGAGCAGTTCTTC.

CDR3 protein: CASSLRATAGQETQYF. CDR3 nucleotides: TGTGCCAGCAGCTTGAGGGCGACCGCAGGCCAAGAGACCCAGTACTTC. This chain uses TRBV7-9 with TRBJ2-5; TRBD2 might be the D (5 bases). Germline lookup yields CDR1 SEHNR and CDR2 FQNEAQ (reference sequence). This CDR3 spans 16 amino acids. Trimming took off 3 bases at V and 1 base at J, with 15 bases between the two ends.

This chain joins TRBV5-1 and TRBJ2-2; weak D call: TRBD2 (6 bases). V was shortened by 6 bases and J by 1 base, with 10 bases between the two germline ends. CDR1 and CDR2 from the germline V gene are SGHRS and YFSETQ. The CDR3 runs to 14 residues. The CDR3 DNA reads as TGCGCCAGCATGGGACTTATGAACACCGGGGAGCTGTTTTTT. Encoded protein: CASMGLMNTGELFF.

The rearrangement joins TRBV10-1 to TRBJ2-1; 8 bases are shared with TRBD2. CDR3 size: 17 residues. V lost 3 bases to trimming and J lost 7 bases; unmatched junction nucleotides: 14. Germline-derived CDR1 and CDR2 are WNHNN and SYGVQD (reference sequence). The CDR3 loop reads CASSENSRVAGSNEQFF. CDR3 in DNA: TGCGCCAGCAGTGAAAACTCACGGGTAGCGGGGAGTAATGAGCAGTTCTTC.

This rearrangement joins TRBV7-2 to TRBJ2-1, with D maybe TRBD2 (7 bases). The CDR3 is made up of 15 amino acids. The ends were cut back, 4 bases at V and 2 bases at J, with 12 bases in the middle. The V gene's germline CDR1 is SGHTA and CDR2 FQGNSA. The CDR3 nucleotides read TGTGCCAGCAGCTCCGGCGGGGGCGCCTACAATGAGCAGTTCTTC. Translated: CASSSGGGAYNEQFF. The full variable domain, its missing parts supplied by reference TRBV7-2 and TRBJ2-1, is GAGVSQSPSNKVTEKGKDVELRCDPISGHTALYWYRQSLGQGLEFLIYFQGNSAPDKSGLPSDRFSAERTGGSVSTLTIQRTQQEDSAVYLCASSSGGGAYNEQFFGPGTRLTVL.

The chain uses TRBV6-6 and TRBJ1-2, with D possibly matching TRBD1 (6 bases). Trimming took off 0 bases at V and 4 bases at J, with 9 bases between the two ends. This CDR3 spans 14 amino acids. Germline loops: CDR1 MNHNY, CDR2 SVGAGI (reference sequence). Here the CDR3 DNA reads TGTGCCAGCAGTTACTCGGACAGCCTCTATGGCTACACCTTC. Protein: CASSYSDSLYGYTF.

The CDR3 region has the DNA TGTGCCAGCAGTTACTCGACAGAGCCCGGGGAGCTGTTTTTT. Its protein is CASSYSTEPGELFF. The chain employs TRBV6-5 and TRBJ2-2, with D maybe TRBD1 (5 bases). Germline CDR1 and CDR2: MNHEY and SVGAGI. This CDR3 region has 14 residues. Between the trimmed V and J ends, which lost 0 bases and 6 bases, there was a span of 8 bases.

The rearrangement joins TRBV6-5 to TRBJ1-1; the D is unclear. Germline V gene lookup returns CDR1 MNHEY and CDR2 SVGAGI. The V and J ends lost 7 bases and 0 bases respectively, with 12 bases between them. The CDR3 has 14 residues. Here the CDR3 reads CASTRRELNTEAFF. In DNA form, the CDR3 reads TGTGCCAGCACCAGGAGGGAGTTGAACACTGAAGCTTTCTTT.

The genes are TRBV15 and TRBJ2-1; no definite D call. V gave up 8 bases and J gave up 0 bases, with 8 bases separating them. Germline assignment: CDR1 LNHNV and CDR2 YYDKDF (reference sequence). CDR3 size: 13 residues. DNA of the CDR3: TGTGCCACCGCTACGCACTCCTACAATGAGCAGTTCTTC. Protein product: CATATHSYNEQFF.

The rearrangement uses TRBV5-8 and TRBJ1-1; weak D call: TRBD1 (5 bases). Deletions cut 4 bases from V and 5 bases from J, with 18 bases between. Per germline, CDR1 SGHTS and CDR2 YDEGEE. The CDR3 runs 15 residues. CDR3: CASSAWTRQGTEAFF. In DNA, the CDR3 is TGTGCCAGCAGCGCCTGGACAAGACAAGGGACTGAAGCTTTCTTT.